Presented here are 12 T cell receptor beta chains from one specimen sequenced in a study of glioma-infiltrating T cells. The iRepertoire nested amplicon-rescue multiplex PCR amplified TCR alpha and beta CDR3s from RNA. TCRdb analysed the multiplex PCR reads with MiXCR anew, one entry per CDR3 protein. The data contain 90,000 or so distinct CDR3 sequences, 35% to 45% of them seen just once; the ten biggest clones take up more than 30%. The sample comprised glioma tissue, nonneoplastic brain tissue, or PBMCs (not recorded which). These TCRs come from a human donor with low-grade glioma or glioblastoma, undergoing nonglioma brain surgery, or in good health (not recorded which).

This clonotype has a count of ten or more. The genes are TRBV20-1 and TRBJ1-1; 7 bases line up with TRBD1. The CDR3 sequence is 16 residues long. CDR1 and CDR2 from the germline V gene are DFQATT and SNEGSKA (reference sequence). After removal of 1 base from V and 1 base from J, the junction contained 9 bases not matched to a gene. CDR3 residues: CSARALGTAPNTEAFF. CDR3 bases: TGCAGTGCTAGAGCGCTGGGGACAGCTCCGAACACTGAAGCTTTCTTT.

About this clonotype: Germline is not matched at one junction end, which may reflect a read error. The chain employs TRBV7-2 and TRBJ2-2, with D perhaps TRBD2 (5 bases). The CDR3 contains 14 residues. Germline V gene data show CDR1 as SGHTA and CDR2 as FQGNSA. Written as DNA, the CDR3 is TGCGCCAGCAGCTCGGATAGGAACACCGGGAAGCTGTCTTTT. This translates into CASSSDRNTGKLSF.

As concerns this clonotype: A read error may be the cause here, since a much bigger clone is one base away. The rearrangement uses TRBV3-1 and TRBJ2-2; 7 bases are a match to TRBD1. The CDR3 totals 14 residues. Germline V gene lookup returns CDR1 LGHDT and CDR2 YNNKEL (reference sequence). This CDR3 is CASRRQGNTGELLF. Here the CDR3 DNA reads TGTGCCAGCAGACGACAGGGAAACACCGGGGAGCTGCTTTTT.

Many counts were recorded for this clonotype. The V call is TRBV11-1, the J call TRBJ2-1; D is ambiguous. With 5 bases removed from V and 4 bases from J, the gap between germline ends came to 12 bases. Germline V gene lookup returns CDR1 SGHAT and CDR2 FQDESV (reference sequence). The CDR3 contains 14 residues. CDR3 loop: CASSKIGNYNEQFF. The CDR3 DNA sequence: TGTGCCAGCAGCAAGATAGGAAATTACAATGAGCAGTTCTTC. Full variable domain (outside the CDR3, taken from reference TRBV11-1 and TRBJ2-1): EAEVAQSPRYKITEKSQAVAFWCDPISGHATLYWYRQILGQGPELLVQFQDESVVDDSQLPKDRFSAERLKGVDSTLKIQPAELGDSAMYLCASSKIGNYNEQFFGPGTRLTVL.

A word on this clonotype: A junction boundary mismatches the germline segment, possibly from a read error. The chain employs TRBV7-2 and TRBJ2-7, with D unclear. Germline V gene sequence: CDR1 SGHTA, CDR2 FQGNSA. This CDR3 spans 13 amino acids. CDR3 nucleotide sequence: TGTGACAGCTCCGCGGTCGACTCCTACGAGCAGTACTTC. Its protein product is CDSSAVDSYEQYF.

In this sample, this clonotype turned up many times. V gene TRBV7-2 combines with J gene TRBJ2-7; D remains unclear. Germline lookup yields CDR1 SGHTA and CDR2 FQGNSA. The CDR3 covers 11 residues. V was trimmed by 4 bases and J by 3 bases, leaving 4 bases between them. The CDR3 here is CASSSYYEQYF. The CDR3, as DNA: TGTGCCAGCAGCTCATACTACGAGCAGTACTTC.

There are many counts of this clonotype. V gene TRBV6-2 or TRBV6-3 combines with J gene TRBJ2-7; the D is unclear. Germline V lookup: CDR1 MNHEY, CDR2 SVGEGT. This CDR3 has 15 residues. V was shortened by 0 bases and J by 1 base, with 10 bases between the two germline ends. CDR3 protein: CASSYSTSPSYEQYF. As DNA, the CDR3 is TGTGCCAGCAGTTACTCCACCTCGCCTTCCTACGAGCAGTACTTC.

This clonotype was counted ten times or more. The chain has TRBV2 and TRBJ2-6; D possibly uses TRBD1 or TRBD2 (5 bases each). This CDR3 region has 17 residues. Germline V gene data show CDR1 as SNHLY and CDR2 as FYNNEI. V shed 4 bases and J shed 0 bases, with 13 bases lying between them. CDR3 loop: CASSARGRTSGANVLTF. The CDR3 region has the DNA TGTGCCAGCAGTGCTCGGGGCCGAACCTCTGGGGCCAACGTCCTGACTTTC.

In its sample, this clonotype was seen many times. This chain uses TRBV6-1 with TRBJ2-4; D gene uncertain. The germline V gene encodes CDR1 MNHNS and CDR2 SASEGT. The CDR3 loop spans 11 amino acids. The germline V and J ends were trimmed by 6 bases and 8 bases, with 8 bases remaining between them. CDR3 sequence (DNA): TGTGCCAGCAGGCAGGCGGACATTCAGTACTTC. This translates into CASRQADIQYF.

A word on this clonotype: A junction boundary mismatches the germline segment, possibly from a read error. The chain is built from TRBV27 and TRBJ2-5; 7 nucleotides agree with TRBD1. The DNA matches TRBJ2-1 better at its end, which makes the J call doubtful. Germline CDR1 reads MNHEY; CDR2 reads SMNVEV (reference sequence). This CDR3 region has 14 residues. This CDR3 is CANSLRQGLNEQFF. In DNA, the CDR3 is TGTGCCAACAGTCTAAGACAGGGCCTGAATGAGCAGTTCTTC.

The J gene is TRBJ2-2, the V gene TRBV7-6; D unclear. This CDR3 is 15 amino acids long. Germline V gives CDR1 SGHVS, CDR2 FNYEAQ. Trimming pared 1 base from V and 14 bases from J, leaving 20 bases between. In nucleotides, the CDR3 is TGTGCCAGCAGCTTAGTGTTTCATTTAAACTGGTATCTGTTTTTT. As protein: CASSLVFHLNWYLFF.

This clonotype was recorded only once. A much larger clonotype is one base distant, so this may be a read error. V usage is TRBV5-1 and J usage is TRBJ2-3, with no clear D. The CDR3 consists of 12 residues. Trimming took off 2 bases at V and 10 bases at J, with 11 bases between the two ends. The germline gives CDR1 SGHRS, CDR2 YFSETQ. CDR3: CASSFGFYSQYF. The DNA for the CDR3 is TGCGCCAGCAGCTTTGGCTTTTATTCGCAGTATTTT.